This is a list of T cell receptor beta chains from one sample in a study of CD8 T cells in ankylosing spondylitis. TCRdb processed the 5' RACE reads anew with MiXCR; each CDR3 protein has one entry. This sample carries some 840,000 distinct CDR3 sequences, roughly 12% of them seen once, and the ten largest clones take 0.51%. The sample consisted of blood, either unsorted or a sorted T cell fraction (not recorded which). Receptors were obtained from a male donor with ankylosing spondylitis. Both conserved end residues are part of each CDR3. A D gene is named only where the DNA matches it firmly. The size entry is marked missing in some rows and otherwise reads once, few, many or a size class.

V	size	J	D	CDR3	DNA
TRBV28	.	TRBJ2-7	.	CASSLGSAGTYEQYF	TGTGCCAGCAGTTTAGGGTCGGCGGGAACTTACGAGCAGTACTTC
TRBV20-1	few	TRBJ1-1	.	CSARDLPTAEAFF	TGCAGTGCTAGAGATCTCCCGACCGCTGAAGCTTTCTTT
TRBV9	many	TRBJ2-1	TRBD2	CASSSFLAGGSSEQFF	TGTGCCAGCAGCTCTTTTCTAGCGGGGGGCTCTAGTGAGCAGTTCTTC
TRBV11-2	few	TRBJ1-3	.	CASRKAENTIYF	TGTGCCAGCAGAAAAGCGGAAAACACCATATATTTT
TRBV6-5	few	TRBJ2-1	TRBD2	CASSYTARTSGGDYNEQFF	TGTGCCAGCAGTTATACCGCAAGGACTAGCGGGGGCGACTACAATGAGCAGTTCTTC
TRBV6-1	.	TRBJ1-4	.	CASSIFPTADEKLFF	TGTGCCAGCAGCATATTCCCCACCGCGGATGAAAAACTGTTTTTT
TRBV29-1	many	TRBJ2-3	.	CSVEADSTQGTDTQYF	TGCAGCGTTGAAGCTGACTCGACCCAAGGCACAGATACGCAGTATTTT
TRBV7-2	.	TRBJ2-3	.	CASSSPGPRDRSDTQYF	TGTGCCAGCAGCTCCCCAGGCCCGCGGGATCGGTCAGATACGCAGTATTTT
TRBV20-1	many	TRBJ2-4	TRBD2	CSAWTSGGVGAKNIQYF	TGCAGTGCCTGGACTAGCGGGGGGGTAGGGGCCAAAAACATTCAGTACTTC
TRBV20-1	.	TRBJ1-6	.	CSATGAYNSPLHF	TGCAGTGCTACCGGGGCCTATAATTCACCCCTCCACTTT
TRBV20-1	.	TRBJ2-1	.	CSASRGYPDEQFF	TGCAGTGCTAGCAGGGGTTATCCAGATGAGCAGTTCTTC
TRBV3-1	.	TRBJ1-1	.	CASSLPGGSNTEAFF	TGTGCCAGCAGCCTCCCGGGGGGATCGAACACTGAAGCTTTCTTT
TRBV29-1	many	TRBJ2-5	TRBD2	CSVLPGLELETQYF	TGCAGCGTGCTTCCGGGACTAGAGTTAGAGACCCAGTACTTC
TRBV13	few	TRBJ2-2	TRBD1	CASSKDRVVAGELFF	TGTGCCAGCAGCAAAGACAGGGTGGTGGCCGGGGAGCTGTTTTTT